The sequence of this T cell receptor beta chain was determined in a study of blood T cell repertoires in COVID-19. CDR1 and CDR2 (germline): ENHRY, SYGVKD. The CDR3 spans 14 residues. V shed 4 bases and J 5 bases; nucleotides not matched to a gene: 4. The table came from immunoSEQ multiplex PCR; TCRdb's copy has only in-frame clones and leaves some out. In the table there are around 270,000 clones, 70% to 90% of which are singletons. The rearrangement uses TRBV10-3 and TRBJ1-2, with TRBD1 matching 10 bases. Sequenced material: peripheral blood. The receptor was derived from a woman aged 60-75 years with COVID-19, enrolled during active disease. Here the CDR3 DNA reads TGTGCCATCAGTGGGACAGGGGGAGAATATGGCTACACCTTC. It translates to CAISGTGGEYGYTF.